This T cell receptor (beta chain) came from a study of T-cell reconstitution after alpha-beta-depleted transplantation in children (dated by TCRdb to the mid-2010s). About the study as a whole: T-cell immune reconstitution after TCRalphabeta/CD19-depleted allogeneic hematopoietic cell transplantation in children was quantitatively tracked in the study by means of TCR repertoire profiling.

This clonotype was counted between two and nine times. Its specific antigen is unknown. No quality values exist for individual bases; no much larger clone is one base distant. Overall study results and their limits: Apparently early alphabetaT-cell count recovery about two months after transplant reportedly relied on only several hundred rapidly expanded clones derived from non-depleted graft cells. Over the following months the frequencies of hyperexpanded clones went down, and after one year T-cell counts and TCRbeta diversity were mostly credited to newly produced T cells. In some patients, the high TCRbeta diversity seen at day 60 was put down to recipient T cells and intrathymic progenitors that had survived conditioning.

According to the study, the label for this sample's treatment or condition signals: allogeneic hematopoietic cell transplantation with graft depleted of TCRalphabeta T cells and CD19 B cells. TCRalphabeta/CD19-depleted allogeneic hematopoietic cell grafts were given to the transplant recipients, all of whom were children. The CDR3 numbers 15 residues from cysteine through phenylalanine. Only the CDR3 DNA stays, 45 bases, in frame from base 1. The V and J ends are trimmed by 5 bases and 6 bases, leaving 17 bases between them. As encoded in the germline V gene, CDR1 is SGHVS while CDR2 is FQNEAQ. The library was built by means of PCR. Sequencer: Illumina HiSeq 2500. TCR libraries were prepared with molecular barcoding, using unique molecular identifiers to normalize TCRbeta repertoire quantification. TCRdb trimmed public reads at Q25 via fastp, called clones via MiXCR and kept in-frame beta chains. Rows are unified per CDR3 protein, each entry keeping the most common DNA and genes. The table for this sample lists fewer than 750,000 distinct CDR3 sequences; over 20% of them were counted only once. In total, the top ten clones hold 30% to 45% of the sample.

The receptor was derived from a boy in the first two years of life with Wiskott-Aldrich syndrome, due to receive a stem cell transplant. The rearranged chain carries TRBV7-8 and TRBJ2-1; TRBD2 is perhaps the D gene, given 7 matching bases. The material was PBMCs, obtained before TCRalphabeta/CD19-depleted stem cell transplant. The base sequence is TGTGCCAGCAGCCCAAGAGGGGGGGCCCGCAATGAGCAGTTCTTC. This is translated as CASSPRGGARNEQFF. When the CDR3 is completed using the reference TRBV7-8 and TRBJ2-1 genes on either side, the full variable domain is GAGVSQSPRYKVAKRGQDVALRCDPISGHVSLFWYQQALGQGPEFLTYFQNEAQLDKSGLPSDRFFAERPEGSVSTLKIQRTQQEDSAVYLCASSPRGGARNEQFFGPGTRLTVL.